The entry that follows covers one T cell receptor beta chain sequence. Germline is not matched at one junction end, which may reflect a read error. This sample is part of a study of cytotoxic CD8 clonotypes in ibrutinib-treated CLL. The method was immunoSEQ multiplex PCR; TCRdb's version includes in-frame clones alone and lacks a portion of them. The profile shows some 200,000 clones, roughly three quarters of them singletons. The length of the CDR3 is 13 residues. Per the germline V gene, CDR1 is SSHAT and CDR2 is FNYEAQ (reference sequence). This receptor was identified in a human donor with chronic lymphocytic leukemia. The chain recombines TRBV7-7 with TRBJ1-1; the D gene is possibly TRBD1 (5 bases). Specimen: PBMCs, collected after 12 months of ibrutinib treatment. The CDR3 bases are TGTGCTAGCAGCCCGGACACACACACTGAAGCTTTCTTT. Its translation is CASSPDTHTEAFF.